This TCR beta chain was captured by sequencing in a study of T-cell memory formation after mild COVID-19 (dated by TCRdb to about 2021). Study-level background: Most TCR sequence clusters were specific to one of the two donors. In a couple of donors, T-cell clones that expanded and contracted after mild COVID-19 were tracked by sequencing TCRalpha and TCRbeta repertoires over time. The cohort comprised two young, previously healthy adult volunteers, one female and one male. General study outcomes and caveats: Only two mild cases were covered by the study, and larger cohorts that include severe cases with pre-infection samples were considered necessary. Contracting CD4+ clones were found mainly in CM and EM memory subsets, while CD8+ clones were enriched in EMRA. The second-wave clones that peaked on day 37 were not confirmed to be SARS-CoV-2 specific. Some responding clones were detected in pre-infection memory, which suggested that pre-existing cross-reactive memory T cells had joined the SARS-CoV-2 response. Clones that contracted from day 15 to 85 showed balanced CD4/CD8 phenotypes, whereas a second wave of clones that expanded from day 15 to 37 leaned towards CD4+.

From the cysteine up to the phenylalanine, the CDR3 has a length of 13 residues. Kept here is only the CDR3 DNA, which spans 39 bases and is read in frame from base 1. Trimming removed 3 bases from V and 8 bases from J, leaving 13 bases between the germline ends. CDR1 and CDR2, looked up from the germline V gene (reference sequence), are SEHNR and FQNEAQ. Worth noting for this clonotype: Its target antigen remains unknown. The sample holds no much larger clone one base away, and base qualities are not on file.

PBMCs were isolated by Ficoll-Paque density gradient centrifugation. TCRdb lists the instrument as Illumina NovaSeq 6000. TCRalpha and TCRbeta cDNA libraries were constructed by 5'RACE with constant-segment primers, with sample barcodes and unique molecular identifiers being introduced. Trizol reagent was used to extract RNA from every sample. Amplification of the libraries took two PCR steps, and the second step added a second sample barcode plus Illumina TruSeq adapters. The libraries were sequenced on an Illumina NovaSeq using 2 x 150 bp paired-end reads. The authors' pipeline ran thus. Demultiplexing of reads and collapsing into UMI-guided consensus sequences were performed with migec v1.2.7. Using mixcr v2.1.11, UMI consensuses were aligned to TRA and TRB V and J templates and then assembled into clonotypes. A clonotype was counted as expanded or contracted only when both edgeR and NoisET called the clonotype significant, with the noise models trained on biological replicates. edgeR calls used a false discovery rate-adjusted p below 0.01 and a log2 fold-change threshold of 1. As an exploratory analysis of dynamics, max-normalized trajectories of the 1000 most abundant clonotypes were examined by PCA with hierarchical clustering. The CD4 or CD8 phenotype of responding clones was assigned using the separately sequenced CD4+ and CD8+ repertoires. Using fastp trimming at Q25 and MiXCR clonotype assembly, TCRdb reanalyzed the public sequencing data and kept in-frame beta chains. Duplicate CDR3 protein sequences are folded into a single record with the most common DNA and genes. These V and J calls originate from TCRdb's pipeline instead of the authors' own analysis. Across this sample there are about 390,000 distinct CDR3 sequences, with 15% to 20% seen only once. Jointly, the top ten make up about 22% of the sample.

The source of this sequence is a man younger than 30 who had mild COVID-19 (a few samples of this study predate the infection). The sample titles of this study are shuffled in the database, so cell type and time point are left out; the donor was told from shared clones. The source material was PBMCs or a T cell subset sorted from them (not recorded which). The rearrangement joined TRBV7-9 to TRBJ1-1, with no D gene named confidently. The DNA sequence is given as TGTGCCAGCAGCTTGGATCTGGAGGACGAAGCTTTCTTT. Translated, it gives CASSLDLEDEAFF.